Listed below are T cell receptor beta chains from one sample, sequenced in a study of blood T cell repertoires in COVID-19. Assay used: immunoSEQ multiplex PCR; TCRdb lists only in-frame clones, some missing. The profile shows 110,000 or so clones, about 86% of them singletons. Input material: peripheral blood. The receptors originated from an older man who had recovered from COVID-19. Each CDR3 is given without its conserved first and last residue.

TRBJ2-7	TRBV3-1/TRBV3-2	ASSQEPGRRYEQY
TRBJ1-5	TRBV7-3	ASSLSGNQPQH
TRBJ2-5	TRBV7-2	ASSVGTVLMETQY
TRBJ1-2	TRBV24-1	ATTMTGGRPHGYT
TRBJ2-1	TRBV27	ASSYGGGQF
TRBJ2-7	TRBV6-2/TRBV6-3	ASSYPLAGGGEQY
TRBJ2-7	TRBV4-2	ASSLSPRTSKAYEQY
TRBJ2-5	TRBV4-2	ASSQGGWREDQETQY
TRBJ1-5	TRBV28	ASNLGVNQPQH
TRBJ2-2	TRBV7-3	ASSPDRGFTGELF
TRBJ1-6	TRBV27	ASSLSGGGSPLH
TRBJ1-2	TRBV3-1/TRBV3-2	ASSLRTVEGDGYT
TRBJ1-4	TRBV5-1	ASRKGVSEKLF
TRBJ2-5	TRBV21-1	ASSKVFAGGTAETQY
TRBJ2-1	TRBV28	ATKRLAGEHNEQF
TRBJ2-7	TRBV5-6	ASSLGRGSYEQY
TRBJ2-7	TRBV4-2	ASSHLKSGLAGGPSYEQY
TRBJ2-3	TRBV4-3	ASSQDRLDSWGTDTQY
TRBJ2-7	TRBV7-8	ASSRDRGYEQY
TRBJ2-7	TRBV10-3	AISESILGARGTAYEQY